This entry lists 20 T cell receptor beta chains sequenced from one sample in a study of OX40 agonist ivuxolimab in advanced cancers. Only in-frame clones appear in the TCRdb table, and some are missing; sequencing was by immunoSEQ multiplex PCR. The sample contains around 73,000 clones, around 90% of which appear only once. The material was CD4+ or CD8+ T cells sorted from blood, obtained in a trial of the OX40 agonist ivuxolimab. These receptors originate from an adult with an advanced solid tumor such as melanoma, head and neck, liver or kidney cancer.

This clone appeared a single time. The chain is built from TRBV6-5 and TRBJ1-5; maybe TRBD1 (6 bases). Trimming pared 10 bases from V and 0 bases from J, leaving 10 bases between. This CDR3 has 13 residues. CDR1 is MNHEY and CDR2 is SVGAGI in the germline V gene. The CDR3 DNA sequence: TGTGCCACAGGGGCGCTTAGCAATCAGCCCCAGCATTTT. Amino acid sequence: CATGALSNQPQHF.

The CDR3 region is CATSRAYNEQFF. CDR3 bases: TGTGCCACCAGCAGAGCTTACAATGAGCAGTTCTTC. This chain connects TRBV15 to TRBJ2-1; D not resolved. From germline, CDR1 is LNHNV and CDR2 YYDKDF (reference sequence). This CDR3 has 12 residues. Trimming pared 1 base from V and 4 bases from J, leaving 2 bases between.

The chain couples TRBV7-9 to TRBJ2-1; TRBD2 aligns across 7 bases. V shed 5 bases and J 3 bases; nucleotides not matched to a gene: 7. Germline CDR1 reads SEHNR; CDR2 reads FQNEAQ (reference sequence). The CDR3 contains 15 residues. CDR3 sequence: CASSQRDEVYNEQFF. CDR3 bases: TGTGCCAGCAGCCAGCGGGATGAGGTCTACAATGAGCAGTTCTTC.

The chain combines TRBV7-9 with TRBJ2-5; D is uncertain. The CDR3 contains 14 residues. V was pared by 1 base and J by 4 bases, with 10 bases between. The V gene's germline CDR1 is SEHNR and CDR2 FQNEAQ (reference sequence). The CDR3 sequence: CASSLEVVLETQYF. In DNA, the CDR3 is TGTGCCAGCAGCTTAGAAGTGGTGCTAGAGACCCAGTACTTC.

For the CDR3, the DNA is TGTGCCAGCAGCCTCCAGGGGCTCGAGCAGTACTTC. Amino acids: CASSLQGLEQYF. This chain connects TRBV7-8 to TRBJ2-7, with a tentative D call TRBD1 (6 bases). This CDR3 has 12 amino acids. The ends were cut back, 5 bases at V and 6 bases at J, with 11 bases in the middle. In germline, CDR1 is SGHVS, CDR2 FQNEAQ. The entire variable domain, with the rest obtained from reference TRBV7-8 and TRBJ2-7, is as follows: GAGVSQSPRYKVAKRGQDVALRCDPISGHVSLFWYQQALGQGPEFLTYFQNEAQLDKSGLPSDRFFAERPEGSVSTLKIQRTQQEDSAVYLCASSLQGLEQYFGPGTRLTVT.

This chain joins TRBV7-9 and TRBJ2-5, with unresolved D. Germline V gene sequence: CDR1 SEHNR, CDR2 FQNEAQ (reference sequence). V shed 3 bases and J shed 4 bases, with 15 bases lying between them. There are 15 residues in the CDR3. CDR3 in amino acids: CASSFVTGRRETQYF. As DNA, the CDR3 is TGTGCCAGCAGCTTTGTAACCGGACGGCGAGAGACCCAGTACTTC. Variable domain in full (rest from reference TRBV7-9 and TRBJ2-5): DTGVSQNPRHKITKRGQNVTFRCDPISEHNRLYWYRQTLGQGPEFLTYFQNEAQLEKSRLLSDRFSAERPKGSFSTLEIQRTEQGDSAMYLCASSFVTGRRETQYFGPGTRLLVL.

The chain recombines TRBV19 with TRBJ2-5; 8 bases match TRBD2. V shed 6 bases and J 3 bases; nucleotides not matched to a gene: 6. The CDR3 covers 14 residues. Germline loops: CDR1 LNHDA, CDR2 SQIVND (reference sequence). The CDR3, as DNA: TGTGCCAGTAGCCGACTAGCGTCTGAAGAGACCCAGTACTTC. This sequence encodes CASSRLASEETQYF.

V is TRBV5-6 and J is TRBJ2-1; D is possibly TRBD1 (6 bases). The CDR3 totals 15 residues. CDR1 and CDR2 (germline): SGHDT, YYEEEE. Trimming took off 0 bases at V and 4 bases at J, with 11 bases between the two ends. CDR3 nucleotide sequence: TGTGCCAGCAGCTTGGAAGACAGGTTTTACAATGAGCAGTTCTTC. Translated: CASSLEDRFYNEQFF.

The chain joins TRBV15 to TRBJ1-4; D is possibly TRBD1 (5 bases). This CDR3 has 14 amino acids. Germline V gives CDR1 LNHNV, CDR2 YYDKDF (reference sequence). V lost 3 bases to trimming and J lost 7 bases, with 12 bases between them. The CDR3 loop is CATSSEITGEKLFF. The DNA of the CDR3 is TGTGCCACCAGCAGCGAGATAACAGGTGAAAAACTGTTTTTT.

This sequence joins TRBV5-5 and TRBJ2-1; D perhaps matches TRBD2 (6 bases). V dropped 1 base and J dropped 0 bases, with 11 bases sitting between them. From germline, CDR1 is SGHKS and CDR2 YYEKEE (reference sequence). The CDR3 extends over 16 amino acids. The CDR3 DNA sequence: TGTGCCAGCAGCTTGCTAGCGCTAAGCTCCTACAATGAGCAGTTCTTC. It yields the protein CASSLLALSSYNEQFF. Filled out from reference TRBV5-5 and TRBJ2-1, the complete variable domain reads DAGVTQSPTHLIKTRGQQVTLRCSPISGHKSVSWYQQVLGQGPQFIFQYYEKEERGRGNFPDRFSARQFPNYSSELNVNALLLGDSALYLCASSLLALSSYNEQFFGPGTRLTVL.

V gene TRBV21-1 combines with J gene TRBJ1-1; the table's D call TRBD1 went unverified against the DNA. TRBV21-1 is flagged as a pseudogene. This CDR3 is 20 amino acids long. CDR3 in amino acids: CASSWGAITGTGDRNTEAFF. The DNA for the CDR3 is TGTGCCAGCAGCTGGGGAGCTATCACCGGGACAGGGGACCGGAACACTGAAGCTTTCTTT.

This chain links TRBV11-3 with TRBJ2-1, with a possible D match to TRBD2 (6 bases). This CDR3 region has 15 residues. V dropped 5 bases and J dropped 9 bases, with 20 bases sitting between them. Germline CDR1 is SGHNT and CDR2 is YENEEA. CDR3 DNA sequence: TGTGCCAGCAGCCCCGGGACTCCCCTGGCGGGTGAGCAGTTCTTC. This gives the protein CASSPGTPLAGEQFF.

This clone was detected once. The gene calls are TRBV10-3 and TRBJ2-1; the match to TRBD2 covers 8 bases. The germline gives CDR1 ENHRY, CDR2 SYGVKD. V trimming: 2 bases; J trimming: 7 bases; junction bases outside the gene matches: 7. This CDR3 has 15 residues. The CDR3 sequence is CAISENRGGRNEQFF. The CDR3 DNA reads as TGTGCCATCAGTGAGAACCGGGGGGGCAGGAATGAGCAGTTCTTC.

The chain has TRBV14 and TRBJ2-1; 7 nucleotides agree with TRBD2. The ends lost 1 base at V and 8 bases at J; junction bases unmatched: 11. In germline, CDR1 is SGHDN, CDR2 FVKESK. The CDR3 runs to 16 residues. CDR3 protein: CASSQGRRTRVDEQFF. The CDR3 nucleotides read TGTGCCAGCAGCCAAGGGAGAAGGACTAGAGTCGATGAGCAGTTCTTC.

The chain joins TRBV7-2 to TRBJ2-1, with 7 bases fitting TRBD2. The V and J ends lost 5 bases and 2 bases, in that order; junction bases with no gene match: 9. CDR1 and CDR2 from the germline V gene are SGHTA and FQGNSA. This CDR3 has 16 amino acids. The CDR3 nucleotides are TGTGCCAGCAGCAGTGGGGGGAGCGGGGCCTACAATGAGCAGTTCTTC. Translated, it gives CASSSGGSGAYNEQFF.

The chain employs TRBV7-9 and TRBJ2-2, with D possibly being TRBD2 (6 bases). CDR1 is SEHNR and CDR2 is FQNEAQ in the germline V gene (reference sequence). Deletions cut 0 bases from V and 7 bases from J, with 9 bases between. This CDR3 comprises 14 residues. DNA for the CDR3: TGTGCCAGCAGCTTAGCACTAGCAAACGGGGAGCTGTTTTTT. It codes for CASSLALANGELFF.

This clone was found a few times. V is TRBV4-1 and J is TRBJ2-7; D perhaps matches TRBD2 (6 bases). V was pared by 4 bases and J by 3 bases, with 19 bases between. Germline loops: CDR1 MGHRA, CDR2 YSYEKL. This CDR3 region has 16 residues. CDR3 coding DNA: TGCGCCAGCAGCCCAGAAAAGACTAGTCGGTACTACGAGCAGTACTTC. This encodes CASSPEKTSRYYEQYF.

CDR3: CASSETGGGSGNTIYF. The CDR3 DNA sequence: TGTGCCAGCAGTGAGACAGGGGGTGGCTCTGGAAACACCATATATTTT. The rearrangement uses TRBV6-1 and TRBJ1-3; the match to TRBD1 covers 9 bases. The CDR3 is 16 residues long. Germline V gene lookup returns CDR1 MNHNS and CDR2 SASEGT. J was trimmed by 0 bases and V by 3 bases; bases with no gene match: 3.

V and J are TRBV5-1 and TRBJ1-1, with a weak D call TRBD1 (5 bases). The V and J ends lost 0 bases and 2 bases respectively, with 17 bases between them. CDR3 length: 17 amino acids. The germline V gene encodes CDR1 SGHRS and CDR2 YFSETQ. The CDR3 DNA reads TGCGCCAGCAGCTTGGAAGGGTTGGGGGGAATAAACACTGAAGCTTTCTTT. Translation gives CASSLEGLGGINTEAFF.

The chain combines TRBV6-6 with TRBJ2-1, with 7 positions matching TRBD1. The CDR3 is 14 residues long. CDR1 and CDR2 (germline): MNHNY, SVGAGI (reference sequence). With V trimmed by 4 bases and J by 9 bases, 9 bases remained unmatched. In DNA form, the CDR3 reads TGTGCCAGCAGTTCCCGGGACAGTTGGTCTGAGCAGTTCTTC. It specifies CASSSRDSWSEQFF.